Shown below are 30 T cell receptor beta chains from a single sample sequenced in a study of T cells of healthy individuals. From the 5' RACE reads, TCRdb called clonotypes with MiXCR, one entry per CDR3 protein. The repertoire holds around 63,000 distinct CDR3 sequences, with 15% to 20% as singletons. Receptor source: a human donor in good health.

The chain joins TRBV6-6 to TRBJ1-5; a possible D gene is TRBD1 (6 bases). The germline gives CDR1 MNHNY, CDR2 SVGAGI (reference sequence). The CDR3 is 14 residues long. With 6 bases removed from V and 2 bases from J, the gap between germline ends came to 11 bases. The CDR3 nucleotides read TGTGCCAGCAGGACGGAGGGGGGCAATCAGCCCCAGCATTTT. It is translated as CASRTEGGNQPQHF.

The V call is TRBV7-2, the J call TRBJ2-7; 8 bases line up with TRBD1. The ends lost 5 bases at V and 6 bases at J; junction bases unmatched: 9. This CDR3 region has 14 residues. Per germline, CDR1 SGHTA and CDR2 FQGNSA. The chain's CDR3 is CASSLGQGRFEQYF. DNA of the CDR3: TGTGCCAGCAGCCTAGGACAGGGAAGGTTCGAGCAGTACTTC.

This clonotype was counted a few times. The rearrangement links TRBV7-6 to TRBJ2-5, with TRBD1 as a possible D gene (5 bases). Looked up from germline, CDR1 is SGHVS and CDR2 is FNYEAQ. V lost 8 bases, J lost 5 bases, and 21 bases lay in between. The CDR3 extends over 15 amino acids. The CDR3 spells CASAITRGLGETQYF. As DNA, the CDR3 is TGTGCCAGCGCAATCACAAGGGGATTAGGCGAGACCCAGTACTTC.

This clonotype has a count of ten or more. The chain links TRBV4-1 to TRBJ1-4; the D is unclear. The CDR3 is made up of 12 amino acids. Germline V gene lookup returns CDR1 MGHRA and CDR2 YSYEKL. The V gene lost 2 bases and the J gene lost 11 bases, with 9 bases spanning the gap. CDR3 sequence (DNA): TGCGCCAGCAGCCAACCGGCCGAGAAACTGTTTTTT. This sequence encodes CASSQPAEKLFF.

The V call is TRBV2, the J call TRBJ2-1, with D unclear. V shed 2 bases and J shed 10 bases, with 6 bases lying between them. The CDR3 is made up of 11 amino acids. Per the germline V gene, CDR1 is SNHLY and CDR2 is FYNNEI. CDR3 in amino acids: CASSEWGEQFF. The CDR3 DNA reads TGTGCCAGCAGTGAATGGGGAGAGCAGTTCTTC.

Only one count was recorded for this clonotype. The chain recombines TRBV5-1 with TRBJ2-6, with D unresolved. Germline-derived CDR1 and CDR2 are SGHRS and YFSETQ. The V gene lost 4 bases and the J gene lost 4 bases, with 12 bases spanning the gap. The CDR3 contains 15 residues. The CDR3 spells CASSPANAGANVLTF. The CDR3 nucleotides read TGCGCCAGCAGCCCTGCTAACGCCGGGGCCAACGTCCTGACTTTC.

In its sample, this clonotype was seen a few times. CDR3 region: CASSTPASGGSATQYF. In nucleotides, the CDR3 is TGTGCCAGCAGCACCCCCGCTAGCGGGGGTTCAGCGACCCAGTACTTC. The gene calls are TRBV7-1 and TRBJ2-5, with 10 bases that match TRBD2. TRBV7-1 is an open reading frame, and its role is uncertain. The CDR3 has 16 amino acids. V lost 5 bases and J lost 7; bases outside the gene matches: 13.

The chain uses TRBV9 and TRBJ2-7, with 7 nucleotides matching TRBD2. Trimming at V came to 4 bases and at J to 0 bases, leaving 4 bases not matched to a gene. The CDR3 extends over 14 amino acids. CDR1 is SGDLS and CDR2 is YYNGEE in the germline V gene. The CDR3 sequence: CASSSRTSSYEQYF. As DNA, the CDR3 is TGTGCCAGCAGCTCCCGGACTAGCTCCTACGAGCAGTACTTC.

This clonotype turned up a few times. The gene calls are TRBV7-6 and TRBJ2-5; D call uncertain. CDR1 is SGHVS, CDR2 FNYEAQ, per germline. This CDR3 contains 12 residues. V was trimmed by 2 bases and J by 5 bases, leaving 6 bases between them. The CDR3 sequence is CASSLPYETQYF. CDR3 coding DNA: TGTGCCAGCAGCTTACCATACGAGACCCAGTACTTC.

A few counts support this clonotype. This chain links TRBV4-1 with TRBJ2-1; D is perhaps TRBD1 or TRBD2 (6 bases each). With 0 bases removed from V and 9 bases from J, the gap between germline ends came to 15 bases. This CDR3 is 15 amino acids long. Germline V gene data show CDR1 as MGHRA and CDR2 as YSYEKL. CDR3 region: CASSQDKRGPREQFF. The CDR3 DNA reads as TGCGCCAGCAGCCAAGATAAACGGGGGCCGCGTGAGCAGTTCTTC.

V gene TRBV19 combines with J gene TRBJ2-6; D gene ambiguous. The V gene's germline CDR1 is LNHDA and CDR2 SQIVND (reference sequence). The V end was cut by 7 bases, the J end by 0 bases, with 7 bases between. The CDR3 runs 14 residues. CDR3 residues: CASKGVSGANVLTF. The CDR3 DNA follows: TGTGCCAGTAAGGGCGTCTCTGGGGCCAACGTCCTGACTTTC.

This clonotype was detected only a few times. The rearrangement uses TRBV5-1 and TRBJ2-2; tentatively, D is TRBD1 (6 bases). This CDR3 is 15 amino acids long. Germline values: CDR1 SGHRS, CDR2 YFSETQ. V shed 2 bases and J shed 4 bases, with 12 bases lying between them. DNA for the CDR3: TGCGCCAGCAGCTTAGAGCAGGGGAGCACCGGGGAGCTGTTTTTT. Translating gives CASSLEQGSTGELFF.

J is TRBJ2-2 and V is TRBV30, with D hard to call. Trimming stripped 0 bases from V and 9 bases from J, with 11 bases between. The CDR3 has 13 residues. Per germline, CDR1 GTSNPN and CDR2 SVGIG (reference sequence). The CDR3 nucleotides are TGTGCCTGGAGTGTTACCGGAATCTGGGAGCTGTTTTTT. Encoded protein: CAWSVTGIWELFF.

This clonotype was seen a handful of times. This rearrangement joins TRBV29-1 to TRBJ2-5, with 12 bases lining up with TRBD2. V lost 4 bases and J lost 4; bases outside the gene matches: 10. CDR1 and CDR2 from the germline V gene are SQVTM and ANQGSEA. The CDR3 is made up of 16 amino acids. CDR3 amino acids: CSVGQTSGSIGETQYF. Written as DNA, the CDR3 is TGCAGCGTTGGGCAGACTAGCGGGAGTATCGGAGAGACCCAGTACTTC.

The chain carries TRBV7-9 and TRBJ2-5; perhaps TRBD2 as D (5 bases). Trimming removed 5 bases at V and 0 bases at J, with 13 bases between. This CDR3 has 15 amino acids. Germline V lookup: CDR1 SEHNR, CDR2 FQNEAQ (reference sequence). CDR3 bases: TGTGCCAGCAGCGGCCTGAGGGCGTACCAAGAGACCCAGTACTTC. As protein: CASSGLRAYQETQYF. The variable domain in full, with the rest retrieved from reference TRBV7-9 and TRBJ2-5, is DTGVSQNPRHKITKRGQNVTFRCDPISEHNRLYWYRQTLGQGPEFLTYFQNEAQLEKSRLLSDRFSAERPKGSFSTLEIQRTEQGDSAMYLCASSGLRAYQETQYFGPGTRLLVL.

The chain uses TRBV21-1 and TRBJ1-5; the table's D call TRBD1 went unverified against the DNA. TRBV21-1 represents a pseudogene. CDR3 length equals 19 residues. The CDR3 here is CASSTPQGRGINSNQPQHF. As DNA, the CDR3 is TGTGCCAGCAGCACCCCACAGGGGAGGGGAATTAATAGCAATCAGCCCCAGCATTTT.

V and J are TRBV5-4 and TRBJ2-7; perhaps D is TRBD1 or TRBD2 (5 bases each). The V and J ends lost 2 bases and 3 bases respectively, with 15 bases between them. Looked up from germline, CDR1 is SGHNT and CDR2 is YYREEE (reference sequence). The CDR3 spans 15 residues. The CDR3 coding sequence is TGTGCCAGCAGCTTCGGGGCCACTGGACTCTACGAGCAGTACTTC. This sequence encodes CASSFGATGLYEQYF.

This clonotype was recorded at least ten times. V usage is TRBV20-1 and J usage is TRBJ2-3; D is unresolved. Trimming took off 0 bases at V and 5 bases at J, with 6 bases between the two ends. Germline CDR1 is DFQATT and CDR2 is SNEGSKA (reference sequence). CDR3 length: 12 amino acids. The CDR3 loop is CSARDREDTQYF. The CDR3 coding sequence is TGCAGTGCTAGAGATAGGGAAGATACGCAGTATTTT.

A few counts support this clonotype. The chain carries TRBV7-9 and TRBJ2-7, with TRBD2 matching over 7 bases. CDR1 and CDR2 (germline): SEHNR, FQNEAQ (reference sequence). The CDR3 has 14 amino acids. The V gene end was trimmed by 8 bases and the J gene end by 0 bases; junction bases not matched to a gene: 7. The CDR3 DNA reads TGTGCCAGCGCTGTGGGCGGGAGCTCCTACGAGCAGTACTTC. This translates into CASAVGGSSYEQYF.

The V gene is TRBV28, the J gene TRBJ1-5; D is uncertain. Trimming removed 5 bases at V and 6 bases at J, with 11 bases between. CDR3 length: 13 residues. Germline CDR1 MDHEN, CDR2 SYDVKM. The CDR3 here is CASSLSERQPQHF. CDR3 nucleotide sequence: TGTGCCAGCAGTCTTTCGGAGCGTCAGCCCCAGCATTTT.

The V gene is TRBV11-2, the J gene TRBJ2-7, with D unclear. The V gene's germline CDR1 is SGHAT and CDR2 FQNNGV. The CDR3 runs to 13 residues. V was shortened by 5 bases and J by 1 base, with 9 bases between the two germline ends. The CDR3 coding sequence is TGTGCCAGCAGCCTCCAGTCTTCCTACGAGCAGTACTTC. It specifies CASSLQSSYEQYF. Full variable domain (rest looked up from reference TRBV11-2 and TRBJ2-7): EAGVAQSPRYKIIEKRQSVAFWCNPISGHATLYWYQQILGQGPKLLIQFQNNGVVDDSQLPKDRFSAERLKGVDSTLKIQPAKLEDSAVYLCASSLQSSYEQYFGPGTRLTVT.

This clonotype was seen many times. The genes are TRBV25-1 and TRBJ2-7; D may correspond to TRBD1 or TRBD2 (6 bases each). V dropped 7 bases and J dropped 1 base, with 20 bases sitting between them. The germline CDR1 and CDR2 sequences are MGHDK and SYGVNS. The CDR3 spans 16 residues. The CDR3 sequence: CASTGRGTSASYEQYF. The CDR3 DNA reads as TGTGCCAGCACCGGACGGGGGACATCGGCTTCCTACGAGCAGTACTTC.

This clonotype was counted at least ten times. The chain carries TRBV10-3 and TRBJ2-3, with D unresolved. CDR3 length equals 11 residues. V dropped 4 bases and J dropped 1 base, with 0 bases sitting between them. Germline V gene sequence: CDR1 ENHRY, CDR2 SYGVKD. DNA for the CDR3: TGTGCCATCAGTGGCACAGATACGCAGTATTTT. Its protein product is CAISGTDTQYF.

This clonotype was observed many times. J is TRBJ2-7 and V is TRBV20-1; D is perhaps TRBD2 (5 bases). CDR1 is DFQATT, CDR2 SNEGSKA, per germline (reference sequence). Deletions cut 1 base from V and 2 bases from J, with 9 bases between. The CDR3 runs to 13 residues. CDR3 sequence reads: CSARAGETYEQYF. CDR3 in DNA: TGCAGTGCTAGAGCCGGGGAAACCTACGAGCAGTACTTC.

V is TRBV4-1 and J is TRBJ2-1; 14 bases are a match to TRBD2. The V gene's germline CDR1 is MGHRA and CDR2 YSYEKL. V was clipped by 5 bases and J by 7 bases; unmatched bases: 4. CDR3 length equals 15 residues. For the CDR3, the DNA is TGCGCCAGCAGCAGACTAGCGGGAGGGCCGAATGAGCAGTTCTTC. Translation gives CASSRLAGGPNEQFF.

In its sample, this clonotype was seen many times. J is TRBJ2-5 and V is TRBV20-1, with D uncertain. From germline, CDR1 is DFQATT and CDR2 SNEGSKA (reference sequence). There are 12 residues in the CDR3. Trimming left V 4 bases short and J 5 bases short, with 11 bases between. CDR3 amino acids: CSATGSGETQYF. CDR3 nucleotide sequence: TGCAGTGCTACAGGCAGTGGGGAGACCCAGTACTTC.

This clonotype was detected a few times. The chain links TRBV6-2 or TRBV6-3 to TRBJ1-1; TRBD1 agrees at 7 bases. This CDR3 has 13 amino acids. The junction had 12 bases not matched to a gene; V was cut back by 6 bases and J by 11 bases. Germline values: CDR1 MNHEY, CDR2 SVGEGT. This CDR3 is CASSELTGVHAFF. The CDR3 nucleotides read TGTGCCAGCAGCGAATTAACAGGGGTTCATGCTTTCTTT.

This clonotype is a singleton in its sample. The V gene is TRBV27, the J gene TRBJ2-7; no definite D call. Trimming took 3 bases from V and 3 from J, leaving 9 bases between them. This CDR3 spans 13 amino acids. Germline-derived CDR1 and CDR2 are MNHEY and SMNVEV (reference sequence). This chain's CDR3 is CASSFGRYYEQYF. DNA of the CDR3: TGTGCCAGCAGTTTCGGCAGATACTACGAGCAGTACTTC.

This clonotype was recorded many times. The V call is TRBV2, the J call TRBJ2-1; tentative D call: TRBD2 (6 bases). The germline V gene encodes CDR1 SNHLY and CDR2 FYNNEI. The CDR3 consists of 15 residues. Trimming removed 0 bases from V and 3 bases from J, with 9 bases in between. The CDR3 protein is CASSEARGNYNEQFF. The CDR3 DNA sequence: TGTGCCAGCAGTGAAGCCCGGGGGAACTACAATGAGCAGTTCTTC.

CDR3 region: CASSKSHLSNQPQHF. The CDR3 DNA is TGTGCCAGTAGTAAAAGCCACCTTAGCAATCAGCCCCAGCATTTT. The chain is built from TRBV19 and TRBJ1-5; D not resolved. CDR3 length: 15 amino acids. V lost 4 bases, J lost 0 bases, and 10 bases lay in between. Germline V gene lookup returns CDR1 LNHDA and CDR2 SQIVND (reference sequence). Drawing the rest from reference TRBV19 and TRBJ1-5, the complete variable domain is DGGITQSPKYLFRKEGQNVTLSCEQNLNHDAMYWYRQDPGQGLRLIYYSQIVNDFQKGDIAEGYSVSREKKESFPLTVTSAQKNPTAFYLCASSKSHLSNQPQHFGDGTRLSIL.